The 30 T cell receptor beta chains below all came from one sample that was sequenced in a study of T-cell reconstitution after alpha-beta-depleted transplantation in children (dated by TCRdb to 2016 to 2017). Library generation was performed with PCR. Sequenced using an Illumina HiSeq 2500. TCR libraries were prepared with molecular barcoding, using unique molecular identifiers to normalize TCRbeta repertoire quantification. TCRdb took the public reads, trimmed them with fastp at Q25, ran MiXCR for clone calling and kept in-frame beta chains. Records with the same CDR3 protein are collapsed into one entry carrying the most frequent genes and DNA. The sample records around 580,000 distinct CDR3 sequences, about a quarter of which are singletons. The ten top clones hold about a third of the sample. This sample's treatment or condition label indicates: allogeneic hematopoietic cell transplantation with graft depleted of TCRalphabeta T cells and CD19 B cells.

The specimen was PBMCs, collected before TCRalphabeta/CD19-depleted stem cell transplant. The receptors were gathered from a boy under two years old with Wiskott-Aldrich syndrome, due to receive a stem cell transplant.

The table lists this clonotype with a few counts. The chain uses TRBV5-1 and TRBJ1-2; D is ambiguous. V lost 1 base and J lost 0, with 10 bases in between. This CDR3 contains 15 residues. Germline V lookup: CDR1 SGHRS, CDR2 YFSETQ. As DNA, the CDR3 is TGCGCCAGCAGCTTGTACGGGGTGACTAACTATGGCTACACCTTC. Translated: CASSLYGVTNYGYTF.

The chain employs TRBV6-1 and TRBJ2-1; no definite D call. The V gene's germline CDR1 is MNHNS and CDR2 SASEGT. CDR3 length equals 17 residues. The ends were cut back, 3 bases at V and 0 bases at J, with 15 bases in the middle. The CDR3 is CASSDRRPRSSYNEQFF. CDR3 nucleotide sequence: TGTGCCAGCAGTGATAGAAGACCTCGTAGCTCCTACAATGAGCAGTTCTTC.

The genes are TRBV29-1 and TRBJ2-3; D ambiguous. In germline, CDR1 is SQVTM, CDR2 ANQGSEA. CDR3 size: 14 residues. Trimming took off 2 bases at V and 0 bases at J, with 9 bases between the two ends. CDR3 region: CSVERATSTDTQYF. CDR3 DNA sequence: TGCAGCGTTGAAAGGGCAACTAGCACAGATACGCAGTATTTT.

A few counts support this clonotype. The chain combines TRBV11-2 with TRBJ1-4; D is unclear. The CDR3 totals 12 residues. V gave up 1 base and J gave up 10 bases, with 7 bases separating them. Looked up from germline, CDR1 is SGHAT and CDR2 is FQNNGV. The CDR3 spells CASSLGSGKLFF. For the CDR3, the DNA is TGTGCCAGCAGCTTAGGATCGGGAAAACTGTTTTTT. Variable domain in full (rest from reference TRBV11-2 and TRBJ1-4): EAGVAQSPRYKIIEKRQSVAFWCNPISGHATLYWYQQILGQGPKLLIQFQNNGVVDDSQLPKDRFSAERLKGVDSTLKIQPAKLEDSAVYLCASSLGSGKLFFGSGTQLSVL.

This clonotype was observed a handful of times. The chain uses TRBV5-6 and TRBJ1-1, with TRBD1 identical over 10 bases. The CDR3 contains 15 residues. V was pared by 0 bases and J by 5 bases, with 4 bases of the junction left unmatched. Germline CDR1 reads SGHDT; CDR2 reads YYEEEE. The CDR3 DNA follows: TGTGCCAGCAGCTTGGACAGACAGGGGGCGACTGAAGCTTTCTTT. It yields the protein CASSLDRQGATEAFF. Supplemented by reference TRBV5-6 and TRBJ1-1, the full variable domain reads DAGVTQSPTHLIKTRGQQVTLRCSPKSGHDTVSWYQQALGQGPQFIFQYYEEEERQRGNFPDRFSGHQFPNYSSELNVNALLLGDSALYLCASSLDRQGATEAFFGQGTRLTVV.

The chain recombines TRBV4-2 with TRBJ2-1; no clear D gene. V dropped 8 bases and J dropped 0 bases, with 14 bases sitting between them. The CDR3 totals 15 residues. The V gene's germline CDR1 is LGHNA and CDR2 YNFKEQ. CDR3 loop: CASAADSGSYNEQFF. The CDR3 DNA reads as TGTGCCAGCGCAGCTGATTCCGGCTCCTACAATGAGCAGTTCTTC.

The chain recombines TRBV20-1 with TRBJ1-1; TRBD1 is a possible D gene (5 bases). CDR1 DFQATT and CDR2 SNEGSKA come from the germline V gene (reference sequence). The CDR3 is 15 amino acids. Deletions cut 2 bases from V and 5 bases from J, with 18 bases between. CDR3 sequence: CSARSRDPGGTEAFF. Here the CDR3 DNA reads TGCAGTGCTAGAAGCCGGGACCCCGGGGGGACTGAAGCTTTCTTT.

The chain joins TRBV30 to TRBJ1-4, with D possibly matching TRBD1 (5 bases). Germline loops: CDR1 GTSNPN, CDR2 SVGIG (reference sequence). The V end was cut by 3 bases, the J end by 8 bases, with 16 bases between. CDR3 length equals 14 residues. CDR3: CAWRSVGEGEKLFF. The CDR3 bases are TGTGCCTGGAGATCCGTTGGGGAGGGGGAAAAACTGTTTTTT. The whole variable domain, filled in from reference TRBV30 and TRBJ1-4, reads SQTIHQWPATLVQPVGSPLSLECTVEGTSNPNLYWYRQAAGRGLQLLFYSVGIGQISSEVPQNLSASRPQDRQFILSSKKLLLSDSGFYLCAWRSVGEGEKLFFGSGTQLSVL.

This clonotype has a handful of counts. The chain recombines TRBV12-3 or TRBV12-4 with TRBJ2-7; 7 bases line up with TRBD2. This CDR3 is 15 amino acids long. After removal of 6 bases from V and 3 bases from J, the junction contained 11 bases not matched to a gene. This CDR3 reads CASRPIGGGDYEQYF. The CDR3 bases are TGTGCCAGCAGACCCATTGGGGGAGGGGACTACGAGCAGTACTTC.

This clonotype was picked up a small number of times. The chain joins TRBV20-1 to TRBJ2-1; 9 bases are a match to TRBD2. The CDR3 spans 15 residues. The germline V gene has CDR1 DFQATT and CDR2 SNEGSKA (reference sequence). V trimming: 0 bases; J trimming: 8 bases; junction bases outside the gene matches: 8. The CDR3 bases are TGCAGTGCTAGAGACCTGGGTAGCGGGAGATATGAGCAGTTCTTC. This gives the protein CSARDLGSGRYEQFF.

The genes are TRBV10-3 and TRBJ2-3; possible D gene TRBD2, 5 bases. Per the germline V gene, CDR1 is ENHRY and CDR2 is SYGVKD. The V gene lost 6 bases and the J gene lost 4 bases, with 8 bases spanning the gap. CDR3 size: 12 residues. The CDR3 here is CAISLAADTQYF. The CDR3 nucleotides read TGTGCCATCAGCCTAGCCGCAGATACGCAGTATTTT.

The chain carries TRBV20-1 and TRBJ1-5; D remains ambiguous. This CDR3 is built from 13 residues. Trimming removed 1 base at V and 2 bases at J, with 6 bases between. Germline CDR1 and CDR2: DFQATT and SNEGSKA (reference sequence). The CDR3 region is CSARADGNQPQHF. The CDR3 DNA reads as TGCAGTGCTAGAGCCGACGGCAATCAGCCCCAGCATTTT.

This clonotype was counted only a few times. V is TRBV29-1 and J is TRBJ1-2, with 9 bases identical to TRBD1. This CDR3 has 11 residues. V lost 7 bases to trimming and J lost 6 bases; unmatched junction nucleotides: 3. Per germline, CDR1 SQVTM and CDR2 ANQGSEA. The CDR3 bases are TGCAGCGCTGGACAGGGGAATGGCTACACCTTC. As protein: CSAGQGNGYTF. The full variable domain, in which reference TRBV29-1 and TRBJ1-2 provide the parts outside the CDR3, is SAVISQKPSRDICQRGTSLTIQCQVDSQVTMMFWYRQQPGQSLTLIATANQGSEATYESGFVIDKFPISRPNLTFSTLTVSNMSPEDSSIYLCSAGQGNGYTFGSGTRLTVV.

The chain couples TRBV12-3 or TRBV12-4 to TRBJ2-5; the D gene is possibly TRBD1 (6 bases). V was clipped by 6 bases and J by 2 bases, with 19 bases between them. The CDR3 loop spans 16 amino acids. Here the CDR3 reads CASRTGQGFGQETQYF. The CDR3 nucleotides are TGTGCCAGCAGGACGGGCCAGGGGTTTGGGCAAGAGACCCAGTACTTC.

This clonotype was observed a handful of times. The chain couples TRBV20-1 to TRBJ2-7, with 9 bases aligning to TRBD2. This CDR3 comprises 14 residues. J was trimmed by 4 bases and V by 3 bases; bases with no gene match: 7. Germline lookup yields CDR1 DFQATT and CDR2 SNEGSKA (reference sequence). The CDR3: CSARGRTSEYEQYF. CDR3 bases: TGCAGTGCTAGGGGGCGGACTAGCGAGTACGAGCAGTACTTC.

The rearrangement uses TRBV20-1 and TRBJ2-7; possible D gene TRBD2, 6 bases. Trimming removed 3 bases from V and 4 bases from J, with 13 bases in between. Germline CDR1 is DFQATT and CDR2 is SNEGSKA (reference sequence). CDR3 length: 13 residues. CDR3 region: CSASRVAAYEQYF. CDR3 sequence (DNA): TGCAGTGCTAGCCGAGTAGCGGCATACGAGCAGTACTTC.

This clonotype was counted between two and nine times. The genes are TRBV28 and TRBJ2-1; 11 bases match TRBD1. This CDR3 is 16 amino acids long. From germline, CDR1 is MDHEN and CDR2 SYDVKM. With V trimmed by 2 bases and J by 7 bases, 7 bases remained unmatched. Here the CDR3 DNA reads TGTGCCAGCAGTTTACATGTGGGACAGGGGGTTAATGAGCAGTTCTTC. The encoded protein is CASSLHVGQGVNEQFF. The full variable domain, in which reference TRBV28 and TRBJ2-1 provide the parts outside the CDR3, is DVKVTQSSRYLVKRTGEKVFLECVQDMDHENMFWYRQDPGLGLRLIYFSYDVKMKEKGDIPEGYSVSREKKERFSLILESASTNQTSMYLCASSLHVGQGVNEQFFGPGTRLTVL.

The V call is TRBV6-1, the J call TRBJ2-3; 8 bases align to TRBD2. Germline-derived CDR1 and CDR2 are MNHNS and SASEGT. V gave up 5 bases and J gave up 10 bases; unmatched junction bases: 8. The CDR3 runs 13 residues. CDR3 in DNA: TGTGCCAGCAGTCTAACCGGGACTAGAGCGCAGTATTTT. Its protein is CASSLTGTRAQYF.

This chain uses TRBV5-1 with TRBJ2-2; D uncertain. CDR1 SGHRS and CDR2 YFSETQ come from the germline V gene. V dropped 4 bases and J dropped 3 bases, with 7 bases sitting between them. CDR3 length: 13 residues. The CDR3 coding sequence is TGCGCCAGCAGCGTGACGGACACCGGGGAGCTGTTTTTT. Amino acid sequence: CASSVTDTGELFF.

The CDR3 region has the DNA TGTGCCAGCAGCTTAGCGGGACCTAAAGCTTTCTTT. Translating it yields CASSLAGPKAFF. The J gene is TRBJ1-1, the V gene TRBV11-2; TRBD1 is a possible D gene (5 bases). In germline, CDR1 is SGHAT, CDR2 FQNNGV. The CDR3 is 12 residues long. Between the trimmed V and J ends, which lost 1 base and 9 bases, there was a span of 9 bases.

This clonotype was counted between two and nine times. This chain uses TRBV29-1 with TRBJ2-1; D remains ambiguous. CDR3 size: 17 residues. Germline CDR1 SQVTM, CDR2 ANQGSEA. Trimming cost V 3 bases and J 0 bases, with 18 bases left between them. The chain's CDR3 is CSVEAQEWASSYNEQFF. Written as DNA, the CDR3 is TGCAGCGTTGAGGCCCAGGAATGGGCGAGCTCCTACAATGAGCAGTTCTTC.

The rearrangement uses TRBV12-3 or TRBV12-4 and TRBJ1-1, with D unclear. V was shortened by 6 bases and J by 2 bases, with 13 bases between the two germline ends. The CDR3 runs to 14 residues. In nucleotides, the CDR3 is TGTGCCAGCAGGCATCGGACCCTCAACACTGAAGCTTTCTTT. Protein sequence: CASRHRTLNTEAFF.

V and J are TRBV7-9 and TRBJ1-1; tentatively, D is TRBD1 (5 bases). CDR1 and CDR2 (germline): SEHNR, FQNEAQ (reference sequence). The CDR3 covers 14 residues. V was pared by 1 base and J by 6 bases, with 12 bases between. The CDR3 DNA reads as TGTGCCAGCAGCTTAGTCCCCCAGGGAGCTGAAGCTTTCTTT. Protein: CASSLVPQGAEAFF.

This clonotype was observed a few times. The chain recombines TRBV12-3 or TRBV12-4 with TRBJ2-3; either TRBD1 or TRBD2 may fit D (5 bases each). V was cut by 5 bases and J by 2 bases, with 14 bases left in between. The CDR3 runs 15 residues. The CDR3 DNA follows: TGTGCCAGCAGTCTAGATGGGACCTACACAGATACGCAGTATTTT. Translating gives CASSLDGTYTDTQYF.

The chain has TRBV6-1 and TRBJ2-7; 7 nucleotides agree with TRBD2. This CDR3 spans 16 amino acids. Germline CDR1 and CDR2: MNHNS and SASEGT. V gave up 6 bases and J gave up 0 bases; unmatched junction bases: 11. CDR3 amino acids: CASRIGSGTLSYEQYF. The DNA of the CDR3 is TGTGCCAGCAGAATAGGGAGCGGGACCCTCTCCTACGAGCAGTACTTC.

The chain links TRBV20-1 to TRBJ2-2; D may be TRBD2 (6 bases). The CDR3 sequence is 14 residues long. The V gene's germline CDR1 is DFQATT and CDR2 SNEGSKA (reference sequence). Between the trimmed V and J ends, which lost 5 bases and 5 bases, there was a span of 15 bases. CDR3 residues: CSAPRGGTTGELFF. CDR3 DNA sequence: TGCAGTGCTCCCCGTGGGGGGACGACCGGGGAGCTGTTTTTT.

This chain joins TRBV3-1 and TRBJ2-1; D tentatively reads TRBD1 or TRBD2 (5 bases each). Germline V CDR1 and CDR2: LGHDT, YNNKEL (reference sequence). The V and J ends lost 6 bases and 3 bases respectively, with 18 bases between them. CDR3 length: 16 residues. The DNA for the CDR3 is TGTGCCAGCAGTCTATTTACGGGACGGAACTACAATGAGCAGTTCTTC. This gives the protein CASSLFTGRNYNEQFF.

CDR3 loop: CASSRGGDRGLSEQYF. The CDR3 DNA reads TGTGCCAGCAGCCGCGGTGGAGACAGGGGTCTTTCCGAGCAGTACTTC. The chain recombines TRBV14 with TRBJ2-7, with 8 positions matching TRBD1. The CDR3 has 16 amino acids. V shed 4 bases, J shed 6 bases, and the junction held 14 bases outside the gene matches. Looked up from germline, CDR1 is SGHDN and CDR2 is FVKESK. Full variable domain (remainder filled in from reference TRBV14 and TRBJ2-7): EAGVTQFPSHSVIEKGQTVTLRCDPISGHDNLYWYRRVMGKEIKFLLHFVKESKQDESGMPNNRFLAERTGGTYSTLKVQPAELEDSGVYFCASSRGGDRGLSEQYFGPGTRLTVT.

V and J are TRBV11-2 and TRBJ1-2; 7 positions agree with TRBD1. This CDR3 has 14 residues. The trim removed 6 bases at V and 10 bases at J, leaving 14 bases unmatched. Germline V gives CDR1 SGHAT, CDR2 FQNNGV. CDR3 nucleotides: TGTGCCAGCAGGAAGGGGGCCACGACTATGAACTACACCTTC. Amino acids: CASRKGATTMNYTF.

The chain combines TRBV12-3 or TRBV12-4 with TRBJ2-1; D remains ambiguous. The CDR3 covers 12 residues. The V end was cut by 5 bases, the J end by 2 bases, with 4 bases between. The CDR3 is CASSVTYNEQFF. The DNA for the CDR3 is TGTGCCAGCAGTGTAACCTACAATGAGCAGTTCTTC.